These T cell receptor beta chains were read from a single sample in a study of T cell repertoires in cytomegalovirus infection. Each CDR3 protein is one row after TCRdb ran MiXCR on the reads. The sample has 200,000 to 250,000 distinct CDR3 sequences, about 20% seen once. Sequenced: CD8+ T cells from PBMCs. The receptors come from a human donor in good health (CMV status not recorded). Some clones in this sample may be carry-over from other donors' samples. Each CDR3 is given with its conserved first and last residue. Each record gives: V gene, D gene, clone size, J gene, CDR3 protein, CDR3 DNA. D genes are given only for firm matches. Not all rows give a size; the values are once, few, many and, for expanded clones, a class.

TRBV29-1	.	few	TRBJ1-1	CSGKRLNTEAFF	TGCAGCGGAAAACGGCTAAACACTGAAGCTTTCTTT
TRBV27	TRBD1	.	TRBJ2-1	CASSPGQVWTYNEQFF	TGTGCCAGCAGTCCGGGACAGGTTTGGACCTACAATGAGCAGTTCTTC
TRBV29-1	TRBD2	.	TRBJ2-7	CSVKRGGVDEQYF	TGCAGCGTGAAGCGGGGGGGAGTCGACGAGCAGTACTTC
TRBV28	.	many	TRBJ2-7	CASSLAGAYEQYF	TGTGCCAGCAGTTTGGCAGGGGCATACGAGCAGTACTTC
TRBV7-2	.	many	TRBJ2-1	CASSPPGLRNNEQFF	TGTGCCAGCAGCCCGCCAGGACTTCGGAACAATGAGCAGTTCTTC
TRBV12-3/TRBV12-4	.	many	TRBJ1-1	CASRNANRLNTEAFF	TGTGCCAGCAGAAACGCGAATCGTTTGAACACTGAAGCTTTCTTT
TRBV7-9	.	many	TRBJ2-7	CASGSGSLYEQYF	TGTGCCAGCGGCAGTGGCAGCCTCTACGAGCAGTACTTC
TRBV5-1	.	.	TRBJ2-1	CASRNGGVHNEQFF	TGCGCCAGCCGTAACGGTGGAGTGCACAATGAGCAGTTCTTC
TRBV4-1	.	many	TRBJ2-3	CASSQPLTDTQYF	TGCGCCAGCAGCCAGCCACTCACAGATACGCAGTATTTT
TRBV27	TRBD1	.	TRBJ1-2	CASRGYGDRVSYGYTF	TGTGCCAGCAGAGGGTACGGAGACAGGGTATCCTATGGCTACACCTTC
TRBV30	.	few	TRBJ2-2	CAWSVSDTGELFF	TGTGCCTGGAGTGTTAGTGATACCGGGGAGCTGTTTTTT
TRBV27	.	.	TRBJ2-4	CASSPRRDGKNIQYF	TGTGCCAGCAGTCCGCGCCGGGACGGGAAAAACATTCAGTACTTC
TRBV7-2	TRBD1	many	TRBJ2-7	CASSPGTAYSYEQYF	TGTGCCAGCAGTCCAGGGACAGCTTACTCCTACGAGCAGTACTTC
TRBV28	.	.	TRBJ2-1	CASSGNYNEQFF	TGTGCCAGCAGTGGAAATTACAATGAGCAGTTCTTC
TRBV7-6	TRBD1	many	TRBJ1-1	CASSLDPGGVNTEAFF	TGTGCCAGCAGCTTAGATCCAGGGGGAGTGAACACTGAAGCTTTCTTT
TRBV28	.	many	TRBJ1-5	CASSDNQPQHF	TGTGCCAGCAGTGACAATCAGCCCCAGCATTTT
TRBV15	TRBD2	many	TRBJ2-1	CATSWTSGGANEQFF	TGTGCCACCAGCTGGACTAGCGGGGGGGCAAATGAGCAGTTCTTC
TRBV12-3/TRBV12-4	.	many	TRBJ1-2	CASSLGNPSYGYTF	TGTGCCAGCAGTTTGGGGAATCCCAGCTATGGCTACACCTTC
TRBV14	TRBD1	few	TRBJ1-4	CASSQDGLGTELLATNEKLFF	TGTGCCAGCAGCCAAGATGGGTTAGGGACAGAGTTATTAGCAACTAATGAAAAACTGTTTTTT
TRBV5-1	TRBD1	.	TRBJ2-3	CASSLDTGGSTDTQYF	TGCGCCAGCAGCTTGGATACAGGGGGTAGCACAGATACGCAGTATTTT
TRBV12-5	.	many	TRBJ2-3	CASGLIGGSTDTQYF	TGTGCTAGTGGTTTGATAGGGGGTAGCACAGATACGCAGTATTTT
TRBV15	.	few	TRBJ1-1	CATSSLRGTNTEAFF	TGTGCCACCAGCAGTTTGCGGGGTACGAACACTGAAGCTTTCTTT
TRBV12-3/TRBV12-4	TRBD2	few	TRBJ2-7	CASSSTSGGSAYEQYF	TGTGCCAGCAGTTCGACTAGCGGGGGGTCAGCCTACGAGCAGTACTTC
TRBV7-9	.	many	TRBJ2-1	CASSLWSGHEQFF	TGTGCCAGCAGTCTTTGGTCCGGTCATGAGCAGTTCTTC
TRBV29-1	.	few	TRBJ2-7	CSALGGPGHEQYF	TGCAGCGCCCTGGGGGGGCCGGGCCACGAGCAGTACTTC
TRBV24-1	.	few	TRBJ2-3	CATSDGGTDTQYF	TGTGCCACCAGTGACGGGGGAACAGATACGCAGTATTTT
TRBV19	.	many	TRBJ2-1	CASSIIASSSSYNEQFF	TGTGCCAGTAGTATTATTGCCTCTTCAAGCTCCTACAATGAGCAGTTCTTC
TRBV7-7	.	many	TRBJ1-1	CASSQYRDTEAFF	TGTGCCAGCAGCCAATACAGGGATACTGAAGCTTTCTTT
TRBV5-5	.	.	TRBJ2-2	CASSPRQNPNTGELFF	TGTGCCAGCAGCCCCAGACAGAATCCGAACACCGGGGAGCTGTTTTTT
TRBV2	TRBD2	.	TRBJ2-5	CASSEASGGRDQYF	TGTGCCAGCAGTGAAGCAAGCGGGGGGAGGGACCAGTACTTC
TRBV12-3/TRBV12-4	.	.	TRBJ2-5	CASSITEETQYF	TGTGCCAGCAGCATTACCGAAGAGACCCAGTACTTC
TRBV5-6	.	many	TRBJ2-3	CASSGGEPDTQYF	TGTGCCAGCTCCGGTGGGGAACCCGATACGCAGTATTTT
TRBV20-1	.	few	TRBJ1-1	CSVIPGFNTEAFF	TGCAGTGTCATTCCCGGGTTCAACACTGAAGCTTTCTTT
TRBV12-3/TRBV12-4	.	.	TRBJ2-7	CASSLVSSFSSYEQYF	TGTGCCAGCAGTTTAGTTTCGTCGTTCAGCTCCTACGAGCAGTACTTC
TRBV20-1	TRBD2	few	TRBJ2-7	CSARDMGGAYEQYF	TGCAGTGCTAGAGATATGGGGGGGGCCTACGAGCAGTACTTC
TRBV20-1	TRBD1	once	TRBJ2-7	CSAHRLGTGGAEQYF	TGCAGTGCTCATAGGCTCGGGACAGGGGGCGCCGAGCAGTACTTC
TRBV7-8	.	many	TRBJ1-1	CASSLFPGAEAEAFF	TGTGCCAGCAGCTTATTTCCGGGGGCCGAAGCCGAAGCTTTCTTT
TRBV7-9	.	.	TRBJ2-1	CASSFSRRGLQGEQFF	TGTGCCAGCAGCTTCTCAAGGCGGGGACTTCAGGGTGAGCAGTTCTTC
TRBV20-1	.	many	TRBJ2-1	CSAKGLLDNEQFF	TGCAGTGCCAAGGGGCTATTGGACAATGAGCAGTTCTTC
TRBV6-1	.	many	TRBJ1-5	CASSYPGQPQHF	TGTGCCAGCAGTTATCCGGGCCAGCCCCAGCATTTT
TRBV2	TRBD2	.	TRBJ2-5	CASSEGLAEETQYF	TGTGCCAGCAGTGAAGGGCTAGCGGAAGAGACCCAGTACTTC
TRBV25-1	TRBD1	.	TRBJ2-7	CASSQTGGFNEQYF	TGTGCCAGCAGTCAGACAGGGGGCTTCAACGAGCAGTACTTC
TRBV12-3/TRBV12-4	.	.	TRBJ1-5	CASSLWDQPQHF	TGTGCCAGCAGTTTATGGGATCAGCCCCAGCATTTT
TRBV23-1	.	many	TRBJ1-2	CASSQSGGRQNGYTF	TGCGCCAGCAGTCAATCAGGAGGGAGACAAAACGGCTACACCTTC
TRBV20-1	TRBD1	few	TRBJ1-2	CSAREATGDADYGYTF	TGCAGTGCTAGGGAGGCCACAGGGGATGCAGACTATGGCTACACCTTC
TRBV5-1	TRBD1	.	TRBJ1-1	CASSLRDRGRGDEAFF	TGCGCCAGCAGCCTCCGGGACAGGGGGCGCGGCGATGAAGCTTTCTTT
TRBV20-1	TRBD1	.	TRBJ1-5	CSAQTGGWFSNQPQHF	TGCAGTGCTCAGACAGGGGGATGGTTTAGCAATCAGCCCCAGCATTTT
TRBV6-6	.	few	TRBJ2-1	CASSSYIRYEQFF	TGTGCCAGCAGTTCGTACATTAGGTATGAGCAGTTCTTC
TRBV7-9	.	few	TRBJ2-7	CASSFGGLTYEQYF	TGTGCCAGCAGCTTTGGGGGCTTAACCTACGAGCAGTACTTC
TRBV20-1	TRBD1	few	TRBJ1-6	CSARTGQGESPLHF	TGCAGTGCTAGAACGGGACAGGGCGAGTCACCCCTCCACTTT